The text below deals with one TCR beta chain. Trimming left V 0 bases short and J 3 bases short, with 7 bases between. The CDR3 is made up of 13 amino acids. Germline V gene data show CDR1 as SGHRS and CDR2 as YFSETQ. The data originate from a study of cytotoxic CD8 clonotypes in ibrutinib-treated CLL. Sequencing was performed with immunoSEQ multiplex PCR; in TCRdb, only in-frame clones are kept and a portion is missing. The sample carries fewer than 400,000 clones, roughly 70% recorded once. This sequence originates from a human donor with chronic lymphocytic leukemia. V is TRBV5-1 and J is TRBJ2-7, with D maybe TRBD2 (5 bases). This material consisted of PBMCs, taken after 36 months of ibrutinib treatment. In nucleotides, the CDR3 is TGCGCCAGCAGCTTGGCTGCGGGCTACGAGCAGTACTTC. Residues: CASSLAAGYEQYF.